The sequence of this TCR beta chain was determined in a study of blood T cell repertoires in COVID-19. Looking at the study overall: Whether acute or convalescent, the COVID-19 samples came from the United States, Italy and Spain. Sources were T cells, B-cell-depleted T cells, or PBMCs; the material itself was cDNA or gDNA.

In the study's own analysis: How many nucleated cells were present was estimated from reference gene primer amplification. Here immunoSEQ multiplex PCR was the method, and the copy in TCRdb shows in-frame clones only, minus some. The V and J calls and clone size were taken over from that table, and D and trimming were inferred from the DNA. The data contain about 98,000 clones, roughly 86% of them singletons. Germline CDR1 is SGHAT and CDR2 is FQNNGV. The junction had 11 bases not matched to a gene; V was cut back by 2 bases and J by 5 bases. The CDR3 totals 19 residues. The clonotype was recovered from a man aged 45-65 years with acute or convalescent COVID-19. The chain uses TRBV11-2 and TRBJ2-5; 16 nucleotides agree with TRBD2. The sequencing sample was made of peripheral blood. The CDR3 protein is CASSLKGLAGGRVLETQYF. CDR3 bases: TGTGCCAGCAGCTTAAAGGGACTAGCGGGAGGGCGAGTTCTGGAGACCCAGTACTTC.